A single sample gave rise to the 22 T cell receptor beta chains below, sequenced in a study of shared clonotypes between healthy human individuals. Clones were sequenced by immunoSEQ multiplex PCR, and TCRdb holds only the in-frame ones, with some missing. The sample records roughly 2.6 million clones, roughly nine tenths being singletons. Sequenced input: naive CD4+ T cells sorted from blood. As for subset: CD45RA+ positively selected. The receptors originated from a man aged 18 to 30 in good health.

Only one count was recorded for this clone. This chain's CDR3 is CASSHLFARVAGGSYEQYF. In nucleotides, the CDR3 is TGCGCCAGCAGCCACTTGTTTGCGAGGGTAGCGGGAGGCTCCTACGAGCAGTACTTC. The chain has TRBV4-1 and TRBJ2-7; 10 positions agree with TRBD2. V dropped 3 bases and J dropped 0; count of bases not matched to a gene: 14. The CDR3 consists of 19 residues. The V gene's germline CDR1 is MGHRA and CDR2 YSYEKL.

This chain joins TRBV5-4 and TRBJ1-2, with 8 bases identical to TRBD1. The germline CDR1 and CDR2 sequences are SGHNT and YYREEE (reference sequence). CDR3 length: 12 residues. J gave up 8 bases and V 4 bases, and 4 bases lay outside the gene matches. CDR3 sequence (DNA): TGTGCCAGCAGCATCGACAGGGGAGGCTACACCTTC. Translation: CASSIDRGGYTF. The entire variable domain, with the rest obtained from reference TRBV5-4 and TRBJ1-2, is as follows: ETGVTQSPTHLIKTRGQQVTLRCSSQSGHNTVSWYQQALGQGPQFIFQYYREEENGRGNFPPRFSGLQFPNYSSELNVNALELDDSALYLCASSIDRGGYTFGSGTRLTVV.

The rearrangement joins TRBV4-1 to TRBJ1-1, with D hard to call. The CDR3 loop spans 16 amino acids. Trimming removed 1 base from V and 8 bases from J, with 20 bases in between. Germline values: CDR1 MGHRA, CDR2 YSYEKL. CDR3 DNA sequence: TGCGCCAGCAGCCAAGTAATGGTATCGGGTGGGTGGGAAGCTTTCTTT. Residues: CASSQVMVSGGWEAFF.

The rearrangement uses TRBV5-1 and TRBJ2-1, with 8 bases that match TRBD2. The CDR3 covers 15 residues. CDR1 SGHRS and CDR2 YFSETQ come from the germline V gene. Trimming took 1 base from V and 9 from J; bases not matched to a gene: 9. Written as DNA, the CDR3 is TGCGCCAGCAGCTTGTCCCTAGCGGGTGACGGTGAGCAGTTCTTC. Residues: CASSLSLAGDGEQFF.

This chain connects TRBV28 to TRBJ2-7; TRBD2 might be the D (5 bases). CDR3 length equals 12 residues. The V gene lost 6 bases and the J gene lost 7 bases, with 13 bases spanning the gap. Germline CDR1 and CDR2: MDHEN and SYDVKM. CDR3 sequence: CASSGSTGEQYF. The CDR3 DNA follows: TGTGCCAGCAGCGGATCAACGGGGGAGCAGTACTTC. Combining the CDR3 with reference TRBV28 and TRBJ2-7 gives the whole variable domain DVKVTQSSRYLVKRTGEKVFLECVQDMDHENMFWYRQDPGLGLRLIYFSYDVKMKEKGDIPEGYSVSREKKERFSLILESASTNQTSMYLCASSGSTGEQYFGPGTRLTVT.

The V call is TRBV5-1, the J call TRBJ2-7; a possible D gene is TRBD2 (6 bases). This CDR3 has 13 amino acids. Germline CDR1 and CDR2: SGHRS and YFSETQ. V was clipped by 4 bases and J by 6 bases, with 14 bases between them. The CDR3 spells CASSLIPGAEQYF. As DNA, the CDR3 is TGCGCCAGCAGCCTAATTCCGGGAGCCGAGCAGTACTTC.

The J gene is TRBJ2-5, the V gene TRBV4-1; D is ambiguous. Deletions cut 1 base from V and 4 bases from J, with 7 bases between. Per the germline V gene, CDR1 is MGHRA and CDR2 is YSYEKL. This CDR3 is built from 13 residues. This CDR3 reads CASSQVARETQYF. CDR3 sequence (DNA): TGCGCCAGCAGCCAAGTGGCTAGAGAGACCCAGTACTTC.

The DNA for the CDR3 is TGTGCCAGTTTCGGACAGGAACCTTTTAGTGGCTATGGCTACACCTTC. Translating gives CASFGQEPFSGYGYTF. The rearrangement joins TRBV28 to TRBJ1-2, with 7 nucleotides matching TRBD1. The CDR3 covers 16 residues. The germline CDR1 and CDR2 sequences are MDHEN and SYDVKM. V shed 9 bases and J 4 bases; nucleotides not matched to a gene: 17.

The CDR3 nucleotides read TGTGCCAGCAGTGACCCGCAGGCCCCATACATTCAGTACTTC. Translating it yields CASSDPQAPYIQYF. V usage is TRBV2 and J usage is TRBJ2-4; D unresolved. Germline values: CDR1 SNHLY, CDR2 FYNNEI. CDR3 length: 14 amino acids. V was cut by 3 bases and J by 8 bases, with 14 bases left in between.

The chain couples TRBV5-4 to TRBJ1-2, with a weak D call TRBD1 (6 bases). The CDR3 spans 15 residues. V lost 0 bases to trimming and J lost 4 bases, with 13 bases between them. Germline CDR1 reads SGHNT; CDR2 reads YYREEE (reference sequence). CDR3 nucleotide sequence: TGTGCCAGCAGCTTGGGAGGGGGGTACCTCTATGGCTACACCTTC. Amino acid sequence: CASSLGGGYLYGYTF.

The chain uses TRBV18 and TRBJ2-7; 12 bases are a match to TRBD1. The CDR3 contains 16 residues. Germline CDR1 is KGHSH and CDR2 is LQKENI. Trimming cost V 2 bases and J 3 bases; bases outside gene matches: 5. CDR3 region: CASSPIGTGGLYEQYF. The CDR3, as DNA: TGTGCCAGCTCACCAATAGGGACAGGGGGCCTCTACGAGCAGTACTTC.

This clone was seen more than once but under ten times. The sample has other DNA sequences that encode this CDR3 too. The chain is built from TRBV18 and TRBJ2-1; D possibly corresponds to TRBD1 (5 bases). CDR3 length: 13 amino acids. V was shortened by 4 bases and J by 5 bases, with 9 bases between the two germline ends. CDR1 and CDR2 (germline): KGHSH, LQKENI. DNA for the CDR3: TGTGCCAGCTCACTCGGACAAGACAATGAGCAGTTCTTC. Translated, it gives CASSLGQDNEQFF. The variable domain in full, completed from reference TRBV18 and TRBJ2-1, reads NAGVMQNPRHLVRRRGQEARLRCSPMKGHSHVYWYRQLPEEGLKFMVYLQKENIIDESGMPKERFSAEFPKEGPSILRIQQVVRGDSAAYFCASSLGQDNEQFFGPGTRLTVL.

As regards this clone: The sample has other DNA sequences that encode this CDR3 too. V is TRBV10-3 and J is TRBJ1-5, with D possibly being TRBD1 (6 bases). CDR3 length: 14 amino acids. V lost 6 bases, J lost 0 bases, and 9 bases lay in between. Germline V lookup: CDR1 ENHRY, CDR2 SYGVKD. CDR3 region: CAIRDRDSNQPQHF. CDR3 DNA sequence: TGTGCCATCAGGGACAGAGATAGCAATCAGCCCCAGCATTTT.

The chain joins TRBV5-4 to TRBJ2-7; no firm D call. The ends were cut back, 4 bases at V and 3 bases at J, with 5 bases in the middle. The CDR3 has 11 amino acids. Germline values: CDR1 SGHNT, CDR2 YYREEE (reference sequence). The CDR3, as DNA: TGTGCCAGCAGCGGAGACTACGAGCAGTACTTC. It specifies CASSGDYEQYF.

This chain joins TRBV6-5 and TRBJ2-7, with D perhaps TRBD2 (5 bases). The CDR3 runs to 14 residues. Germline V gene lookup returns CDR1 MNHEY and CDR2 SVGAGI. Trimming took off 2 bases at V and 2 bases at J, with 10 bases between the two ends. Written as DNA, the CDR3 is TGTGCCAGCAGTTACCTGAGGGTTCCCTACGAGCAGTACTTC. Its translation: CASSYLRVPYEQYF.

J is TRBJ2-7 and V is TRBV6-1, with 11 bases identical to TRBD2. V shed 5 bases and J 3 bases; nucleotides not matched to a gene: 6. The CDR3 contains 15 residues. CDR1 and CDR2 (germline): MNHNS, SASEGT. The CDR3 loop is CASSWLAGGNYEQYF. CDR3 DNA: TGTGCCAGCAGTTGGCTAGCGGGGGGAAACTACGAGCAGTACTTC.

The chain has TRBV5-3 and TRBJ2-1; D might be TRBD1 or TRBD2, each matching 5 bases. TRBV5-3 is given ORF status, its function remaining uncertain. The CDR3 sequence is 13 residues long. With 8 bases removed from V and 10 bases from J, the gap between germline ends came to 19 bases. The CDR3 reads CARPRSGAPEQFF. CDR3 nucleotide sequence: TGTGCCAGGCCGCGATCCGGGGCCCCCGAGCAGTTCTTC.

This sequence joins TRBV2 and TRBJ2-2, with 9 bases that match TRBD2. The J segment lost 6 bases and the V segment lost 4 bases, leaving 3 bases of the junction unmatched. The CDR3 covers 14 residues. The germline V gene encodes CDR1 SNHLY and CDR2 FYNNEI. The CDR3 sequence: CASSVSGGPGELFF. The CDR3 DNA reads as TGTGCCAGCAGTGTGAGCGGGGGGCCCGGGGAGCTGTTTTTT.

CDR3 region: CASSLVPKGTGELFF. CDR3 sequence (DNA): TGTGCCAGCAGCTTAGTGCCGAAAGGGACCGGGGAGCTGTTTTTT. The chain carries TRBV7-2 and TRBJ2-2; no firm D call. CDR3 size: 15 residues. Germline lookup yields CDR1 SGHTA and CDR2 FQGNSA. V lost 1 base and J 5 bases, leaving 11 bases between the germline ends.

The V gene is TRBV27, the J gene TRBJ2-5; the match to TRBD2 covers 9 bases. The germline V gene encodes CDR1 MNHEY and CDR2 SMNVEV (reference sequence). The CDR3 is 14 amino acids. The trim removed 5 bases at V and 5 bases at J, leaving 6 bases unmatched. This chain's CDR3 is CASSPGLAVETQYF. As DNA, the CDR3 is TGTGCCAGCAGTCCGGGACTAGCTGTGGAGACCCAGTACTTC.

V is TRBV5-1 and J is TRBJ2-7; 7 bases fit TRBD1. This CDR3 comprises 13 residues. Germline loops: CDR1 SGHRS, CDR2 YFSETQ. V shed 6 bases, J shed 2 bases, and the junction held 5 bases outside the gene matches. CDR3 region: CASTRDSPYEQYF. The CDR3 region has the DNA TGCGCCAGCACCCGGGACAGTCCCTACGAGCAGTACTTC.

This rearrangement joins TRBV28 to TRBJ1-2, with D possibly being TRBD1 (5 bases). Germline CDR1 is MDHEN and CDR2 is SYDVKM. The length of the CDR3 is 16 residues. Between the trimmed V and J ends, which lost 6 bases and 4 bases, there was a span of 21 bases. CDR3 loop: CASRTGQGDLGYGYTF. In DNA form, the CDR3 reads TGTGCCAGCAGGACCGGACAAGGCGACCTCGGCTATGGCTACACCTTC.